The 13 T cell receptor beta chains below come from one sample, sequenced in a study of molecular identifiers for immune sequencing clone quantification. TCRdb used MiXCR to reprocess the PCR reads, holding one entry per CDR3 protein. The sample has about 640,000 distinct CDR3 sequences, just under 20% seen once. Material: naive CD8+ T cells from blood, with Jurkat cell RNA spiked in. Described subset: FACS-sorted CD8+CD4-CCR7+CD45RA+ naive T cells. Receptors were obtained from a human donor in good health. Some libraries in this study had Jurkat cell RNA spiked in.

The chain carries TRBV5-4 and TRBJ1-2; D not resolved. This CDR3 is 13 amino acids long. Trimming shortened V by 2 bases and J by 7 bases, and 12 bases separated the two germline ends. Germline V gene sequence: CDR1 SGHNT, CDR2 YYREEE (reference sequence). CDR3 nucleotides: TGTGCCAGCAGCTTTTGGGGTCCCCCTGGCTACACCTTC. Protein: CASSFWGPPGYTF.

This clonotype was found once. The CDR3 here is CAGSPTASYEQYF. The DNA for the CDR3 is TGTGCCGGCAGCCCGACAGCGTCCTACGAGCAGTACTTC. The chain joins TRBV5-3 to TRBJ2-7; D may be TRBD1 (5 bases). TRBV5-3 is an ORF, with its function uncertain. V was trimmed by 10 bases and J by 1 base, leaving 15 bases between them. CDR3 length: 13 amino acids.

This clonotype occurred many times. The rearrangement joins TRBV3-1 to TRBJ1-1, with a weak D call TRBD1 (5 bases). This CDR3 is built from 15 residues. Trimming left V 4 bases short and J 0 bases short, with 12 bases between. Germline lookup yields CDR1 LGHDT and CDR2 YNNKEL (reference sequence). The CDR3 region is CASSPGFGLNTEAFF. The CDR3 DNA follows: TGTGCCAGCAGCCCAGGGTTCGGGTTGAACACTGAAGCTTTCTTT.

This clonotype was counted many times. The genes are TRBV20-1 and TRBJ1-1; D is possibly TRBD1 (5 bases). This CDR3 spans 14 amino acids. Germline CDR1 DFQATT, CDR2 SNEGSKA (reference sequence). The ends were cut back, 6 bases at V and 3 bases at J, with 17 bases in the middle. CDR3 coding DNA: TGCAGTGCGAGGGGCAGGGCCATGGACACTGAAGCTTTCTTT. It yields the protein CSARGRAMDTEAFF.

This clonotype was recorded at least ten times. The chain uses TRBV6-2 or TRBV6-3 and TRBJ2-5; a weak D match, TRBD2 (5 bases). Deletions cut 10 bases from V and 3 bases from J, with 18 bases between. CDR1 is MNHEY and CDR2 is SVGEGT in the germline V gene. The CDR3 contains 14 residues. The DNA of the CDR3 is TGTGCCATCACCAGCGGAGTAACTAAAGAGACCCAGTACTTC. It specifies CAITSGVTKETQYF.

This clonotype appeared a single time. V and J are TRBV6-2 or TRBV6-3 and TRBJ2-1; D is undetermined. Germline V gives CDR1 MNHEY, CDR2 SVGEGT. This CDR3 contains 12 residues. V lost 6 bases, J lost 6 bases, and 9 bases lay in between. The CDR3 reads CASRPTRNEQFF. CDR3 sequence (DNA): TGTGCCAGCAGGCCCACTCGCAATGAGCAGTTCTTC.

In DNA form, the CDR3 reads TGTGCCAGCAGTTTATCGCAGTTTTTAGGACAGGGAGGCTATGGCTACACCTTC. Translated, it gives CASSLSQFLGQGGYGYTF. V usage is TRBV27 and J usage is TRBJ1-2; TRBD1 matches 8 bases. In germline, CDR1 is MNHEY, CDR2 SMNVEV (reference sequence). V trimming: 0 bases; J trimming: 4 bases; junction bases outside the gene matches: 13. The CDR3 extends over 18 amino acids.

The CDR3 DNA sequence: TGTGCCAGCAGCTCCACCCGGACTAGCTTGAGCTCCTACGAGCAGTACTTC. It is translated as CASSSTRTSLSSYEQYF. The rearrangement uses TRBV7-9 and TRBJ2-7, with 8 bases that match TRBD2. CDR1 and CDR2 from the germline V gene are SEHNR and FQNEAQ (reference sequence). Trimming cost V 4 bases and J 0 bases; bases outside gene matches: 11. This CDR3 spans 17 amino acids. Full variable domain (missing parts from reference TRBV7-9 and TRBJ2-7): DTGVSQNPRHKITKRGQNVTFRCDPISEHNRLYWYRQTLGQGPEFLTYFQNEAQLEKSRLLSDRFSAERPKGSFSTLEIQRTEQGDSAMYLCASSSTRTSLSSYEQYFGPGTRLTVT.

This clonotype was recorded at least ten times. The gene calls are TRBV20-1 and TRBJ2-3; the D gene is possibly TRBD2 (7 bases). The V and J ends lost 0 bases and 2 bases respectively, with 15 bases between them. CDR1 DFQATT and CDR2 SNEGSKA come from the germline V gene (reference sequence). This CDR3 contains 16 residues. DNA for the CDR3: TGCAGTGCTAGAGATAGTATGGCGGGGGCCACAGATACGCAGTATTTT. Translation gives CSARDSMAGATDTQYF.

In DNA form, the CDR3 reads TGTGCCAGCAGCCCCTATTGGGGTGGGGAGACCCAGTACTTC. This sequence encodes CASSPYWGGETQYF. The chain employs TRBV7-2 and TRBJ2-5; D ambiguous. The germline V and J ends were trimmed by 5 bases and 5 bases, with 15 bases remaining between them. The CDR3 runs to 14 residues. The germline gives CDR1 SGHTA, CDR2 FQGNSA.

As concerns this clonotype: This sequence may be a read error, since a much larger clone differs from it by one base. No conserved phenylalanine or tryptophan ends this CDR3, so it is likely a read error. The chain is built from TRBV9 and TRBJ2-3, with D possibly matching TRBD2 (6 bases). V shed 7 bases and J shed 6 bases, with 15 bases lying between them. The CDR3 totals 13 residues. CDR1 SGDLS and CDR2 YYNGEE come from the germline V gene. The CDR3 DNA follows: TGTGCCAGCCAGGGAGGACACGCGGATACGCAGTATTTG. Amino acids: CASQGGHADTQYL.

The chain couples TRBV20-1 to TRBJ1-1; possibly TRBD1 for D (6 bases). This CDR3 has 14 amino acids. CDR1 DFQATT and CDR2 SNEGSKA come from the germline V gene (reference sequence). Trimming cost V 1 base and J 3 bases, with 12 bases left between them. The CDR3 protein is CSARAATGYTEAFF. The CDR3 nucleotides are TGCAGTGCTAGAGCAGCTACAGGGTACACTGAAGCTTTCTTT.

This clonotype was observed once. The chain links TRBV7-6 to TRBJ1-1, with D uncertain. Germline V gives CDR1 SGHVS, CDR2 FNYEAQ. This CDR3 is 19 amino acids long. V was pared by 1 base and J by 1 base, with 22 bases between. CDR3 in amino acids: CASSLVSGSQIKSNTEAFF. CDR3 bases: TGTGCCAGCAGCTTAGTTTCGGGCAGCCAAATTAAATCGAACACTGAAGCTTTCTTT.